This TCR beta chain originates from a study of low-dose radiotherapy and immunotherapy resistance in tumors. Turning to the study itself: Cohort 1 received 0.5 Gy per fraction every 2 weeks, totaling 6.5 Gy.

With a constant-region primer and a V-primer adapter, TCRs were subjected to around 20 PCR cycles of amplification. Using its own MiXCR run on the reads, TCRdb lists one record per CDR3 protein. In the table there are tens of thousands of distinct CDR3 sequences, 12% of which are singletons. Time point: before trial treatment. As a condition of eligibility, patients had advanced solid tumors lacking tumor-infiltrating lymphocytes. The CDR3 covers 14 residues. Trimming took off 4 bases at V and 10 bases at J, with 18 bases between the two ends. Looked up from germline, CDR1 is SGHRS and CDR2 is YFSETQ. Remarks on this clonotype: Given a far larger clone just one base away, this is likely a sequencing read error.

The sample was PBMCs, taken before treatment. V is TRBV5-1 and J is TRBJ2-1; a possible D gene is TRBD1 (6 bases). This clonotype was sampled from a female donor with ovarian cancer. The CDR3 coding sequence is TGCGCCAGCAGCACCCAGACAGGCCCCTACGAGCAGTTCTTC. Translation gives CASSTQTGPYEQFF.